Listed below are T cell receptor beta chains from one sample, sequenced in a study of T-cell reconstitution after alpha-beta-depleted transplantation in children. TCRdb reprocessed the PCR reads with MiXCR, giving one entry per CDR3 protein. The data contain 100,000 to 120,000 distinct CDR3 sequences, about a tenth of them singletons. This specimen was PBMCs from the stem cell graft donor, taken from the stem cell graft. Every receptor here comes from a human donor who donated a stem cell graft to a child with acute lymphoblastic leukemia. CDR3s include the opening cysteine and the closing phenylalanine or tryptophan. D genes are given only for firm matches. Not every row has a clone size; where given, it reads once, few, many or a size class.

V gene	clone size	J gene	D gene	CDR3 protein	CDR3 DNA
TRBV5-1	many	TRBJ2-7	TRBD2	CASRPGTSGLYEQYF	TGCGCCAGCAGACCCGGGACTAGCGGTCTTTACGAGCAGTACTTC
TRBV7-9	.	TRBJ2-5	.	CASTRGRETQYF	TGTGCCAGCACAAGGGGCCGAGAGACCCAGTACTTC
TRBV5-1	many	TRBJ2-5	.	CASSLAVGSRETQYF	TGCGCCAGCAGCTTGGCCGTGGGTTCACGAGAGACCCAGTACTTC
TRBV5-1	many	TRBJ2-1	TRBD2	CASSLELAGEEQFF	TGCGCCAGCAGCTTGGAACTAGCGGGGGAGGAGCAGTTCTTC
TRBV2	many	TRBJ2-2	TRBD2	CASSERLAANTGELFF	TGTGCCAGCAGTGAAAGACTAGCGGCGAACACCGGGGAGCTGTTTTTT
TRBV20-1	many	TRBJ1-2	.	CSATGGRDYGYTF	TGCAGTGCCACGGGGGGGCGCGACTATGGCTACACCTTC
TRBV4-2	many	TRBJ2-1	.	CASSQGQGRGNNEQFF	TGTGCCAGCAGCCAAGGTCAGGGGCGCGGCAACAATGAGCAGTTCTTC
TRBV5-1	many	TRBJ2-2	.	CASSLARGGRAYTGELFF	TGCGCCAGCAGCTTGGCTCGGGGCGGCAGGGCCTACACCGGGGAGCTGTTTTTT
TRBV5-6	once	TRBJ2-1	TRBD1	CAIGPGLPLDRSYNEQFF	TGTGCCATCGGCCCCGGGCTCCCATTGGACAGGTCCTACAATGAGCAGTTCTTC
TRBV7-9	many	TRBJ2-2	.	CASSVYTGELFF	TGTGCCAGCAGCGTTTACACCGGGGAGCTGTTTTTT
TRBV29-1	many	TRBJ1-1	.	CSVGSRLATEAFF	TGCAGCGTTGGAAGCCGGCTGGCCACTGAAGCTTTCTTT
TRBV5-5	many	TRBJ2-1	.	CASSLSWHEQFF	TGTGCCAGCAGCTTGTCCTGGCATGAGCAGTTCTTC
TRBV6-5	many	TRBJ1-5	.	CASSYGSNQPQHF	TGTGCCAGCAGTTACGGTAGCAATCAGCCCCAGCATTTT
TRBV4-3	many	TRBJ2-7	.	CASSQHVSYEQYF	TGCGCCAGCAGCCAACACGTCTCCTACGAGCAGTACTTC
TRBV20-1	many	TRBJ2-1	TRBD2	CSAFSLAGGHNEQFF	TGCAGTGCTTTTTCACTAGCGGGAGGCCACAATGAGCAGTTCTTC
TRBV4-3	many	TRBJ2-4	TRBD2	CASSQKGLESPIQYF	TGCGCCAGCAGCCAAAAGGGACTAGAGAGTCCGATTCAGTACTTC
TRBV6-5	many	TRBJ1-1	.	CASSYWGQNTEAFF	TGTGCCAGCAGTTACTGGGGCCAGAACACTGAAGCTTTCTTT
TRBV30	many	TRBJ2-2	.	CAWRSGGHAGELFF	TGTGCCTGGAGATCTGGGGGTCACGCCGGGGAGCTGTTTTTT
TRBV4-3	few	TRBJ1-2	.	CASSQDARRNYGYTF	TGCGCCAGCAGCCAAGATGCGCGACGTAACTATGGCTACACCTTC
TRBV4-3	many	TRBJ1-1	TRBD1	CASSQILRQGIAFF	TGCGCCAGCAGCCAAATACTCAGACAGGGGATAGCTTTCTTT
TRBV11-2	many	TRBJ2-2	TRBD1	CASSRQGGPNTGELFF	TGTGCCAGCAGTCGTCAAGGGGGCCCGAACACCGGGGAGCTGTTTTTT
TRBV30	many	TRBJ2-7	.	CAYTASYEQYF	TGTGCCTACACAGCCTCCTACGAGCAGTACTTC
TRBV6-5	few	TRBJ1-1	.	CASSYSDSLNTEAFF	TGTGCCAGCAGTTACTCGGACAGTTTGAACACTGAAGCTTTCTTT
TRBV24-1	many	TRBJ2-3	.	CATSEGTVLADTQYF	TGTGCCACCAGTGAGGGAACGGTTCTCGCAGATACGCAGTATTTT
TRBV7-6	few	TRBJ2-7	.	CASSLGAAVAYEQYF	TGTGCCAGCAGCTTAGGGGCAGCTGTTGCCTACGAGCAGTACTTC
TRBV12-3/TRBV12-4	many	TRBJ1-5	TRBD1	CASGTGTGASIGNQPQHF	TGTGCCAGCGGGACGGGGACAGGGGCGTCGATCGGCAATCAGCCCCAGCATTTT
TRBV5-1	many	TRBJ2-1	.	CASSFSVNSYNEQFF	TGCGCCAGCAGCTTTAGCGTCAACTCCTACAATGAGCAGTTCTTC
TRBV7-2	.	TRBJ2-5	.	CASSPPPQETQYF	TGTGCCAGCAGCCCCCCCCCCCAAGAGACCCAGTACTTC
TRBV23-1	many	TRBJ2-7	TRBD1	CVSSPGQGEDEQYF	TGCGTCAGCAGCCCGGGACAGGGTGAGGACGAGCAGTACTTC
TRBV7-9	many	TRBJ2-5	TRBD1	CASSLSGTAEETQYF	TGTGCCAGCAGCTTATCCGGGACAGCAGAAGAGACCCAGTACTTC
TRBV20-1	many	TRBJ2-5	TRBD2	CSAAGGETQYF	TGCAGTGCTGCGGGGGGGGAGACCCAGTACTTC
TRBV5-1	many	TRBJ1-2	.	CASSLDGYGGGKPDYGYTF	TGCGCCAGCAGCTTGGATGGATACGGGGGAGGGAAACCTGACTATGGCTACACCTTC
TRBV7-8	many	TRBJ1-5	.	CASSLARDGYQPQHF	TGTGCCAGCAGCTTAGCGCGCGACGGCTATCAGCCCCAGCATTTT
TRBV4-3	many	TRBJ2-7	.	CASSQDLRYEQYF	TGCGCCAGCAGCCAAGATCTCAGATACGAGCAGTACTTC
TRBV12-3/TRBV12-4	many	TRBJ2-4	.	CASTPRDIQYF	TGTGCCAGCACCCCGCGGGACATTCAGTACTTC
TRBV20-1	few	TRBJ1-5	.	CSAREEVGVQPQHF	TGCAGTGCTAGAGAGGAAGTGGGGGTTCAGCCCCAGCATTTT
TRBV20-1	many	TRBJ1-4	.	CSARVSGEKLFF	TGCAGTGCTAGAGTGTCTGGAGAAAAACTGTTTTTT
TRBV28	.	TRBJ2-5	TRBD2	CTISLNPRVVAGGHETQYF	TGTACCATCAGTTTAAACCCGAGAGTGGTAGCGGGGGGCCATGAGACCCAGTACTTC
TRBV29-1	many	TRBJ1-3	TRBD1	CSVVLQTGDRLHTIYF	TGCAGCGTTGTTCTCCAGACTGGGGACAGATTACACACCATATATTTT
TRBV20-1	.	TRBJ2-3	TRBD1	CCFSGQGSGFGTDTQYF	TGCTGTTTCTCCGGACAGGGGTCGGGCTTTGGGACAGATACGCAGTATTTT
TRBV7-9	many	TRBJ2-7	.	CASSLGASATYEQYF	TGTGCCAGCAGCTTAGGGGCCAGCGCGACCTACGAGCAGTACTTC
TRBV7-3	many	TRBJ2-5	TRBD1	CASSQYGTQGVWETQYF	TGTGCCAGCAGCCAATATGGAACACAGGGGGTATGGGAGACCCAGTACTTC
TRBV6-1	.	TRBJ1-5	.	CASTSGASNQPQHF	TGTGCCAGCACGTCCGGGGCTAGCAATCAGCCCCAGCATTTT
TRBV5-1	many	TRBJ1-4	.	CASSLAVGINEKLFF	TGCGCCAGCAGCTTGGCCGTGGGTATTAATGAAAAACTGTTTTTT
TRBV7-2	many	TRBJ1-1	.	CASRQSATDTEAFF	TGTGCCAGCAGACAGAGCGCCACGGACACTGAAGCTTTCTTT
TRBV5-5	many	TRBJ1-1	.	CASSWGRAGDNTEAFF	TGTGCCAGCAGCTGGGGCAGGGCGGGGGACAACACTGAAGCTTTCTTT
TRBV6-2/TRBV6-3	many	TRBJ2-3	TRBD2	CASSPSGTPRDTQYF	TGTGCCAGCAGTCCTAGCGGGACGCCTAGGGATACGCAGTATTTT
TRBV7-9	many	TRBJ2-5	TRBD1	CASSLQGYQETQYF	TGTGCCAGCAGTCTACAGGGGTACCAAGAGACCCAGTACTTC
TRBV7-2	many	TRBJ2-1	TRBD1	CASSLAPGQGVEQFF	TGTGCCAGCAGCTTAGCGCCGGGACAGGGGGTTGAGCAGTTCTTC
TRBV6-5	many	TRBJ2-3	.	CASSYNPSTDTQYF	TGTGCCAGCAGTTACAACCCTAGCACAGATACGCAGTATTTT
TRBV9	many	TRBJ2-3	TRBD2	CASSVGTSGGARDTQYF	TGTGCCAGCAGCGTAGGGACTAGCGGGGGGGCAAGAGATACGCAGTATTTT
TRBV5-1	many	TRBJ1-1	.	CASSLGGESWTNTEAFF	TGCGCCAGCAGCTTGGGGGGGGAGAGCTGGACGAACACTGAAGCTTTCTTT
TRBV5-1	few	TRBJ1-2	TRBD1	CASSLKQGAEGYTF	TGCGCCAGCAGCTTGAAGCAGGGGGCAGAGGGCTACACCTTC
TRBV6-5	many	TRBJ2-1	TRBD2	CASSPSGGSIHEQFF	TGTGCCAGCAGTCCCTCGGGGGGGTCTATCCATGAGCAGTTCTTC